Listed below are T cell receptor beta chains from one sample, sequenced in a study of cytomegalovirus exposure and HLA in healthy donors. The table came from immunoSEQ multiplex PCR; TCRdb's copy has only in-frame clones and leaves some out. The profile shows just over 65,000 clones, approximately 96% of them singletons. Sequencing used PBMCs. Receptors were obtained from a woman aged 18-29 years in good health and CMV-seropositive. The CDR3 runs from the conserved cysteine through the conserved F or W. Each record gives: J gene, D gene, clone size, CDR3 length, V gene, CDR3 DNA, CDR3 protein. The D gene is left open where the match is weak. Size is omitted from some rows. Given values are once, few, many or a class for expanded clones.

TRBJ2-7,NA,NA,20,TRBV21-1,TGTGCCAGCAGCAAATTTTCGGGCTTCGCGGGAGAGCTTAGTGTCCACGAGCAGTACTTC,CASSKFSGFAGELSVHEQYF
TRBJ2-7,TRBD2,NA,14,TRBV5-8,TGTGCCAGCAACCAGAGGGAGGGCCAGAACGAGCAGTACTTC,CASNQREGQNEQYF
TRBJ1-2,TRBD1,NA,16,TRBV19,TGTGCCAGTAGTATACCCCTCTCGACAGGGCAGGGGGGCTACACCTTC,CASSIPLSTGQGGYTF
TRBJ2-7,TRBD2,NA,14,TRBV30,TGTGCCTGGAGTACGGCCAGCGGGAGGAGCGAGCAGTACTTC,CAWSTASGRSEQYF
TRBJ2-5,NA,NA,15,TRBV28,TGTGCCAGCAGTTTTTCGGGGTTGGCGAGGGAGACCCAGTACTTC,CASSFSGLARETQYF
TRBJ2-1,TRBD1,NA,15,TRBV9,TGTGCCAGCAGCGTCCGGGACAGGGGGAGCAATGAGCAGTTCTTC,CASSVRDRGSNEQFF
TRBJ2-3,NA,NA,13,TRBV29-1,TGCAGCGTTGAAGATCTGTTTACAGATACGCAGTATTTT,CSVEDLFTDTQYF
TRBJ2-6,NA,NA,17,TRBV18,TGTGCCAGCTCCCCCCTGCCGAATAGCTCTGGGGCCAACGTCCTGACTTTC,CASSPLPNSSGANVLTF
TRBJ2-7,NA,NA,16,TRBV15,TGTGCCACCAGCAGAGTATCGGGACTGTCGTCCTACGAGCAGTACTTC,CATSRVSGLSSYEQYF
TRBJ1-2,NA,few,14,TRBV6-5,TGTGCCAGCAGCTTAACAGATGCTAACTATGGCTACACCTTC,CASSLTDANYGYTF
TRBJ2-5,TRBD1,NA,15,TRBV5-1,TGCGCCAGCAGTCCCGGACAGGGCGAAAAAGAGACCCAGTACTTC,CASSPGQGEKETQYF
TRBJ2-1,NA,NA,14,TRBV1,TGCACCAGCATAACCGGGACATTTCACAATGAGCAGTTCTTC,CTSITGTFHNEQFF
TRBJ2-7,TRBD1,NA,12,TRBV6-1,TGTGCCACCAAGTGGACAGGCGACGAGCAGTACTTC,CATKWTGDEQYF
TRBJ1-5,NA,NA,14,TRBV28,TGTGCCAGCAGTTTAGGCACGTCCAATCAGCCCCAGCATTTT,CASSLGTSNQPQHF
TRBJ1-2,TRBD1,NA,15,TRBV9,TGTGCCAGCAGCGCCCGGGACAGGGATTCCTATGGCTACACCTTC,CASSARDRDSYGYTF
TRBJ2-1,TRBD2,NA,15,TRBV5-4,TGTGCCAGCCTTCCCGTTAGCGGGCGATACAATGAGCAGTTCTTC,CASLPVSGRYNEQFF
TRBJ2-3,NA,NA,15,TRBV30,TGTGCCTGGAGTGTAACAGGGATCGGCACAGATACGCAGTATTTT,CAWSVTGIGTDTQYF
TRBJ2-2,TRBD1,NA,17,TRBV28,TGTGCCAGCAGTCGTGGGCCGGGACAGGTGTACACCGGGGAGCTGTTTTTT,CASSRGPGQVYTGELFF
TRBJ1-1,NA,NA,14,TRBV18,TGTGCCAGCTCACCAGGGCAGGGAGGAACTGAAGCTTTCTTT,CASSPGQGGTEAFF
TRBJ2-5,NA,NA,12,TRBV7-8,TGTGCCAGCAGCTGGGACAAAGAGACCCAGTACTTC,CASSWDKETQYF
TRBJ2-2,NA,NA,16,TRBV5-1,TGCGCCAGCAGCGCCAGGACTGGTGGAACGGGGGGGGAGCTGTTTTTT,CASSARTGGTGGELFF
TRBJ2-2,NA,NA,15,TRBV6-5,TGTGCCAGCAGTTACAGGGGTAGCGGCACCGGGGAGCTGTTTTTT,CASSYRGSGTGELFF
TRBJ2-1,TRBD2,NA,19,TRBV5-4,TGTGCCAGCAGCTCAGCCGGGACTAGCGGGAGGGCGAAGCACAATGAGCAGTTCTTC,CASSSAGTSGRAKHNEQFF
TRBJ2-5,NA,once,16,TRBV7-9,TGTGCCAGCAGCCCCCAGCAGGGTAGTGTTAGGGAGACCCAGTACTTC,CASSPQQGSVRETQYF
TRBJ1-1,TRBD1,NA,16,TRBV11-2,TGTGCCAGCAGCCCCATAAGGAGGGACAGAAACACTGAAGCTTTCTTT,CASSPIRRDRNTEAFF
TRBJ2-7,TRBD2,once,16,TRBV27,TGTGCCAGCAGTTCCCGGATGACTAGCGGGCCCTACGAGCAGTACTTC,CASSSRMTSGPYEQYF
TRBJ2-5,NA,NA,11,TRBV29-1,TGCAGCGTTATCCCACAAGAGACCCAGTACTTC,CSVIPQETQYF
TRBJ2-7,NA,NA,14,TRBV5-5,TGTGCCAGCAGTTCGGACAGTACTTTTGGGGAGCAGTACTTC,CASSSDSTFGEQYF
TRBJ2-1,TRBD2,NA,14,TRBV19,TGTGCCAGTAGTCCAAGCGGGAGGGCCAATGAGCAGTTCTTC,CASSPSGRANEQFF
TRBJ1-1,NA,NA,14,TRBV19,TGTGCCAGTAGTGGGACAATTGGGAACACTGAAGCTTTCTTT,CASSGTIGNTEAFF
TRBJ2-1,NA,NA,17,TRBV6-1,TGTGCCAGCAGTGAATCCCATAGCGGCAGAGCCTACAATGAGCAGTTCTTC,CASSESHSGRAYNEQFF
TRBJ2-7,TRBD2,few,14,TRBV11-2,TGTGCCAGCAGCTTCGGGACGGGAGGAAGCGAGCAGTACTTC,CASSFGTGGSEQYF
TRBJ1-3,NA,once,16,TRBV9,TGTGCCAGCAGCCCCTCCCCGCCGGGGTCTGGAAACACCATATATTTT,CASSPSPPGSGNTIYF
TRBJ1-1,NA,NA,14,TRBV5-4,TGTGCCAGCAGCGCCCCTGAGCGAAACACTGAAGCTTTCTTT,CASSAPERNTEAFF
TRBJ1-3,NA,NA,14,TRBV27,TGTGCCAGCAGTGCACAGGCCTTCGGAAACACCATATATTTT,CASSAQAFGNTIYF
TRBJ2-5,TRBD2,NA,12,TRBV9,TGTGCCAGCAGCGTAGGGGGGGGGACCCAGTACTTC,CASSVGGGTQYF